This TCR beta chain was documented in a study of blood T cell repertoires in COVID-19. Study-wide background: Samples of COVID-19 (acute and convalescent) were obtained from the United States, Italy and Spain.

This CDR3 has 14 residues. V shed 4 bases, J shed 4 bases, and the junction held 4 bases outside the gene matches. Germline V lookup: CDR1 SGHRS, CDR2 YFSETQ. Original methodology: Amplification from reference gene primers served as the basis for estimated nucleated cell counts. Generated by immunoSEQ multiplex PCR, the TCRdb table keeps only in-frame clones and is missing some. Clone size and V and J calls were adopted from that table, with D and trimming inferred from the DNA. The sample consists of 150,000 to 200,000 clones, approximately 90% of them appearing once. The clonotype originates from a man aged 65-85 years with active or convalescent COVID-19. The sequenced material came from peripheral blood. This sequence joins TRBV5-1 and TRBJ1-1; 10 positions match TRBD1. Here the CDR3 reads CASSVGQGTTEAFF. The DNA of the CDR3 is TGCGCCAGCAGCGTGGGACAGGGGACCACTGAAGCTTTCTTT.